This T cell receptor beta chain was documented in a study of beta chain features in type 1 diabetes (dated 2018 in TCRdb). Background on the whole study: Mean age, gender distribution, total cell number and subset yield did not differ between patients and healthy donors. Across all samples, 90 million to 130 million sorted cells were examined, and cell number per subset correlated strongly with RNA yield. The study compared the TCRB repertoires of sorted circulating CD4+ T cell subsets in recently diagnosed type 1 diabetes patients with those in matched healthy donors. Regulatory and stem cell-like memory subsets were obtained from only 8 patients and roughly 8 healthy donors, while naive and central memory subsets were obtained from all 30 or so donors.

What the work shows at the level of the full study, not this receptor alone: At VDJ recombination sites, type 1 diabetes patients had fewer insertions and more deleted nucleotides, which implies abnormalities in thymic rearrangement. Because small numbers of individuals were included in the HLA sub-analyses, any influence of HLA type on TCRB rearrangement was left unresolved. Because cDNA rather than genomic DNA was sequenced, highly expressing activated cells could have been over-represented, although no difference in activation and CD3 levels was found between groups. In all four CD4+ subsets, TCRB CDR3 length was moderately but significantly shorter in type 1 diabetes patients. The naive, central memory and regulatory TCRB repertoires appeared to resemble one another more closely among patients than among healthy donors. Shorter templates might be favored by PCR, yet because patient and control samples were amplified and corrected together, any such skew would affect both groups equally.

Each donor gave one peripheral blood draw, averaging approximately 0.12 L, which was collected into heparinised tubes. A BD FACSAria II and a panel including CD45RO, CCR7, CD25, CD127, CD95 and CD27 were used to sort naive, central memory, regulatory and stem cell-like memory CD4+ T cells. Purity was above 95% for every sorted population. PBMCs were separated immediately by Lymphoprep density gradient centrifugation and were stained directly, without being cultured. So that batch effects would be minimized, each experiment stained and sorted samples in pairs, pairing one healthy donor with one patient. The High Capacity cDNA Reverse Transcription Kit was used to reverse transcribe all of the isolated RNA, meaning that expressed TCRB transcripts were what got sequenced. Naive, central memory and regulatory T cell samples underwent deep immunoSEQ sequencing, averaging around 4 million total reads per sample. Sorted cells were lysed in RLT buffer and RNA was extracted with DNase-treated RNeasy Micro or Mini kits, depending on cell number. To prevent cross-contamination, every cell subset was processed on its own, while patient and healthy donor samples were processed together. TCRB sequences were amplified from cDNA with the immunoSEQ multiplex PCR, producing 87-bp fragments spanning the CDR3 region. Sequencing of the amplicons was performed on the Illumina HiSeq platform. The authors processed their data as follows. PCR bias was computationally corrected using synthetic template baselines, reads within Hamming distance 2 were collapsed, and singletons that could not be merged were discarded. Reads were aligned to IMGT to assign V, D and J genes, CDR3 length, and insertions or deletions at six rearrangement sites. Within each subset, clonotype counts were normalized to the number of sorted cells before true diversity and Gini coefficients were calculated with the tcR R package. Repertoire sharing was quantified using the overlap coefficient calculated on TCRB nucleotide sequences. Drawn from immuneACCESS, this table holds only the in-frame rearrangements with V and J called that TCRdb kept. Clones are partly lost; checked studies trace under half to an unresolved V gene and leave the rest unexplained. V and J calls and clone size are copied from that table; D and trimming were computed from the DNA. This sample is represented by more than 150,000 clones; about 13% of them were singletons. Of the sample, 0.62% falls within the top ten clones.

Notes on this clone: No antigen is known for it. The sample holds no much larger clone one base away, and base qualities are not on file.

Sequences MDHEN (CDR1) and SYDVKM (CDR2) are obtained from the germline V gene. The CDR3 has 15 amino acids, counting the end cysteine and phenylalanine. Only CDR3 DNA remains: 45 bases, in frame from the first base. Deletion took 6 bases off V and 4 bases off J, with a span of 18 bases between the germline ends. The chain links TRBV28 with TRBJ2-5; D gene: possibly TRBD1, on 6 matching bases. The sample comprised central memory CD4+ T cells from blood. The sequence was collected from a woman aged 18-29 years in good health. The base sequence is TGTGCCAGCAGATCCACCAGGGGCGAGGGAGAGACCCAGTACTTC. The resulting protein is CASRSTRGEGETQYF.